One and the same sample provided the 9 T cell receptor beta chains below, sequenced in a study of siplizumab effects on memory and regulatory T cells. Some clones are missing from TCRdb's copy, which holds only in-frame ones; the method was immunoSEQ multiplex PCR. Among some 46,000 clones listed, about 93% were seen once. The sequencing input was CD8+ T cells sorted from blood. Receptor source: a human donor in good health.

The chain recombines TRBV6-1 with TRBJ2-7, with TRBD1 matching over 10 bases. CDR1 MNHNS and CDR2 SASEGT come from the germline V gene. Trimming at V came to 4 bases and at J to 2 bases, leaving 2 bases not matched to a gene. This CDR3 is built from 14 residues. The CDR3 is CASSVGTGAYEQYF. The DNA for the CDR3 is TGTGCCAGCAGTGTTGGGACAGGGGCCTACGAGCAGTACTTC.

The V gene is TRBV7-7, the J gene TRBJ2-7; TRBD1 agrees at 8 bases. The CDR3 extends over 15 amino acids. CDR1 and CDR2 (germline): SSHAT, FNYEAQ (reference sequence). The trim removed 6 bases at V and 0 bases at J, leaving 7 bases unmatched. The CDR3 DNA reads TGTGCCAGCAGTACCGGGACAGGACCCTCCTACGAGCAGTACTTC. Translating gives CASSTGTGPSYEQYF.

This chain links TRBV7-9 with TRBJ2-5; D is tentatively TRBD1 or TRBD2 (5 bases each). V lost 3 bases to trimming and J lost 0 bases, with 14 bases between them. This CDR3 contains 16 residues. The germline gives CDR1 SEHNR, CDR2 FQNEAQ (reference sequence). Here the CDR3 reads CASSFLRGPYQETQYF. For the CDR3, the DNA is TGTGCCAGCAGCTTTTTGAGGGGACCGTACCAAGAGACCCAGTACTTC. Full variable domain (remainder filled in from reference TRBV7-9 and TRBJ2-5): DTGVSQNPRHKITKRGQNVTFRCDPISEHNRLYWYRQTLGQGPEFLTYFQNEAQLEKSRLLSDRFSAERPKGSFSTLEIQRTEQGDSAMYLCASSFLRGPYQETQYFGPGTRLLVL.

V is TRBV4-1 and J is TRBJ2-7; D is ambiguous. The CDR3 runs to 13 residues. V was trimmed by 1 base and J by 4 bases, leaving 8 bases between them. The V gene's germline CDR1 is MGHRA and CDR2 YSYEKL. The CDR3 reads CASSQGPGYEQYF. The CDR3 region has the DNA TGCGCCAGCAGCCAAGGGCCCGGATACGAGCAGTACTTC.

This clone was counted a single time. This rearrangement joins TRBV7-9 to TRBJ2-7; D is unresolved. The V and J ends lost 5 bases and 5 bases respectively, with 13 bases between them. Germline loops: CDR1 SEHNR, CDR2 FQNEAQ (reference sequence). The CDR3 is 13 residues long. The CDR3, as DNA: TGTGCCAGCAGCCCGACCACTCGGGACGAGCAGTACTTC. This encodes CASSPTTRDEQYF.

V usage is TRBV21-1 and J usage is TRBJ2-1. TRBV21-1 is reported as a pseudogene. This CDR3 region has 13 residues. CDR3 in DNA: TGTGCCACCCCGATTGGGGGAGACAATGAGCAGTTCTTC. Translation gives CATPIGGDNEQFF.

This clone was seen only once. V usage is TRBV29-1 and J usage is TRBJ2-7, with 10 bases lining up with TRBD2. With 7 bases clipped from V and 4 bases from J, the junction kept 13 bases outside the gene matches. The CDR3 sequence is 15 residues long. In germline, CDR1 is SQVTM, CDR2 ANQGSEA. The CDR3 protein is CSASIASGSFYEQYF. The CDR3 DNA follows: TGCAGCGCCTCGATCGCTAGCGGGAGTTTTTACGAGCAGTACTTC.

This rearrangement joins TRBV25-1 to TRBJ1-1, with D hard to call. Germline V gene lookup returns CDR1 MGHDK and CDR2 SYGVNS. The CDR3 length is 14 residues. The V gene lost 7 bases and the J gene lost 2 bases, with 14 bases spanning the gap. The CDR3: CASTRTLGNTEAFF. CDR3 sequence (DNA): TGTGCCAGCACAAGGACCCTGGGAAACACTGAAGCTTTCTTT.

The chain links TRBV7-9 to TRBJ2-7, with 9 bases that match TRBD1. CDR3 length: 17 amino acids. The germline gives CDR1 SEHNR, CDR2 FQNEAQ (reference sequence). V trimming: 5 bases; J trimming: 6 bases; junction bases outside the gene matches: 17. The CDR3 region has the DNA TGTGCCAGCAGCACACCTCCGGGGCGACAGGGGGATGCCGAGCAGTACTTC. It codes for CASSTPPGRQGDAEQYF.